This TCR beta chain was identified during a study of T-cell memory formation after mild COVID-19. 5'RACE primed from the constant segment yielded TCR alpha and TCR beta cDNA libraries bearing sample barcodes and UMIs. MiXCR was run by TCRdb on the 5' RACE reads, yielding one entry per CDR3 protein. The data show 150,000 to 200,000 distinct CDR3 sequences, 13% to 15% seen once. In regard to this clonotype: Its target is unknown.

The CDR3 is 16 amino acids. Losses at the gene ends were 1 base for V and 3 bases for J; bases not matched to a gene: 7. The germline CDR1 and CDR2 sequences are SGHDT and YYEEEE. Points from the study as a whole: CM and EM subsets held most contracting CD4+ clones; EMRA held CD8+ ones.

This receptor was obtained from an adult woman who had mild COVID-19 (a few samples of this study predate the infection). Cell type and time point are not known. Sequencing used PBMCs or a T cell subset sorted from them (not recorded which). This chain uses TRBV5-6 with TRBJ2-5; TRBD2 agrees at 9 bases. CDR3 nucleotide sequence: TGTGCCAGCAGCTTGTCCCTAGCGGGATGGGAAGAGACCCAGTACTTC. Its protein product is CASSLSLAGWEETQYF.